A single sample gave rise to the 22 T cell receptor beta chains below, sequenced in a study of T cell responses to AZD1222 COVID-19 vaccine. Repertoires were generated with immunoSEQ multiplex PCR, while TCRdb's copy carries only in-frame clones and drops some. Of 150,000 to 200,000 clones listed, around 87% were seen once; the top ten hold about 3%. This material consisted of peripheral blood, taken on day 0 of MenACWY control vaccination. The source is an adult in good health.

This clone was detected once. V and J are TRBV5-1 and TRBJ2-7; TRBD1 might be the D (6 bases). Per the germline V gene, CDR1 is SGHRS and CDR2 is YFSETQ. V was cut by 4 bases and J by 4 bases, with 15 bases left in between. This CDR3 has 14 amino acids. The CDR3 spells CASSLTTGKYEQYF. The CDR3 DNA sequence: TGCGCCAGCAGCCTGACCACAGGGAAATACGAGCAGTACTTC.

V usage is TRBV7-9 and J usage is TRBJ1-2, with a weak D call TRBD1 (5 bases). There are 13 residues in the CDR3. V lost 6 bases to trimming and J lost 6 bases, with 14 bases between them. Germline V gene lookup returns CDR1 SEHNR and CDR2 FQNEAQ (reference sequence). CDR3 sequence reads: CASSRGWEDGYTF. CDR3 bases: TGTGCCAGCAGTAGGGGCTGGGAGGATGGCTACACCTTC.

The chain couples TRBV2 to TRBJ1-2, with 8 bases fitting TRBD1. The CDR3 totals 14 residues. Germline CDR1 and CDR2: SNHLY and FYNNEI. The V gene end was trimmed by 7 bases and the J gene end by 0 bases; junction bases not matched to a gene: 4. Written as DNA, the CDR3 is TGTGCCAGCAAGGGACAGGTTGCTAACTATGGCTACACCTTC. Its protein product is CASKGQVANYGYTF. Full variable domain (missing parts from reference TRBV2 and TRBJ1-2): EPEVTQTPSHQVTQMGQEVILRCVPISNHLYFYWYRQILGQKVEFLVSFYNNEISEKSEIFDDQFSVERPDGSNFTLKIRSTKLEDSAMYFCASKGQVANYGYTFGSGTRLTVV.

The chain recombines TRBV25-1 with TRBJ2-3, with 10 nucleotides matching TRBD2. This CDR3 is 16 amino acids long. Trimming at V came to 6 bases and at J to 9 bases, leaving 15 bases not matched to a gene. CDR1 and CDR2 (germline): MGHDK, SYGVNS. This CDR3 is CASSPPGLAGEVTQYF. The CDR3 nucleotides are TGTGCCAGCAGCCCCCCCGGGCTAGCGGGAGAGGTAACGCAGTATTTT.

The V call is TRBV7-8, the J call TRBJ2-3; D possibly corresponds to TRBD2 (5 bases). The germline CDR1 and CDR2 sequences are SGHVS and FQNEAQ. Trimming removed 2 bases at V and 0 bases at J, with 9 bases between. This CDR3 region has 15 residues. DNA for the CDR3: TGTGCCAGCAGCTTATTGCTAGCTAGCACAGATACGCAGTATTTT. As protein: CASSLLLASTDTQYF.

This clone was seen only a few times. This chain joins TRBV6-2 or TRBV6-3 and TRBJ1-5, with 7 bases aligning to TRBD1. V lost 5 bases to trimming and J lost 2 bases; unmatched junction nucleotides: 6. This CDR3 has 15 residues. Germline CDR1 MNHEY, CDR2 SVGEGT. The CDR3 DNA reads as TGTGCCAGCAGTCCCAAAGGACAGGGCAATCAGCCCCAGCATTTT. Translated, it gives CASSPKGQGNQPQHF.

This clone was seen once. The chain carries TRBV6-5 and TRBJ1-1, with D unresolved. The CDR3 sequence is 13 residues long. Germline V lookup: CDR1 MNHEY, CDR2 SVGAGI. The V gene lost 5 bases and the J gene lost 8 bases, with 15 bases spanning the gap. CDR3 coding DNA: TGTGCCAGCAGTCTCACGGTCGGGTGGGAAGCTTTCTTT. Protein product: CASSLTVGWEAFF.

The sample holds a few counts of this clone. The rearrangement joins TRBV9 to TRBJ1-6, with a possible D match to TRBD1 (5 bases). Deletions cut 4 bases from V and 5 bases from J, with 13 bases between. Germline V gene lookup returns CDR1 SGDLS and CDR2 YYNGEE. The CDR3 runs to 15 residues. The CDR3 DNA sequence: TGTGCCAGCAGCCCCAGTGGGGGGAATAATTCACCCCTCCACTTT. As protein: CASSPSGGNNSPLHF. Variable domain in full (rest from reference TRBV9 and TRBJ1-6): DSGVTQTPKHLITATGQRVTLRCSPRSGDLSVYWYQQSLDQGLQFLIQYYNGEERAKGNILERFSAQQFPDLHSELNLSSLELGDSALYFCASSPSGGNNSPLHFGNGTRLTVT.

This clone was picked up one time. The chain joins TRBV11-1 to TRBJ1-3; a weak D match, TRBD1 (6 bases). The CDR3 is made up of 16 amino acids. The germline V and J ends were trimmed by 5 bases and 0 bases, with 14 bases remaining between them. Germline V gene lookup returns CDR1 SGHAT and CDR2 FQDESV (reference sequence). The CDR3 DNA is TGTGCCAGCAGCCTTCCACAGGGCCTCTCTGGAAACACCATATATTTT. Its protein is CASSLPQGLSGNTIYF. Filled out from reference TRBV11-1 and TRBJ1-3, the complete variable domain reads EAEVAQSPRYKITEKSQAVAFWCDPISGHATLYWYRQILGQGPELLVQFQDESVVDDSQLPKDRFSAERLKGVDSTLKIQPAELGDSAMYLCASSLPQGLSGNTIYFGEGSWLTVV.

The genes are TRBV27 and TRBJ2-2, with 15 positions matching TRBD2. Germline CDR1 reads MNHEY; CDR2 reads SMNVEV (reference sequence). Trimming took 5 bases from V and 6 from J; bases not matched to a gene: 16. The CDR3 is 20 residues long. Here the CDR3 DNA reads TGTGCCAGCAGTACCACCCGATATGGACTAGCGGGAGGGCGAGCCGGGGAGCTGTTTTTT. Its protein is CASSTTRYGLAGGRAGELFF.

A single count supports this clone. The chain recombines TRBV3-1 (or the pseudogene TRBV3-2) with TRBJ2-7, with TRBD1 matching over 8 bases. Germline V gene sequence: CDR1 LGHDT, CDR2 YNNKEL (reference sequence). CDR3 length: 13 amino acids. Unmatched junction bases numbered 4, after V lost 4 bases and J lost 5 bases. CDR3 amino acids: CASSLQGADEQYF. The CDR3 bases are TGTGCCAGCAGCCTTCAGGGGGCAGACGAGCAGTACTTC.

The chain links TRBV9 to TRBJ2-1, with TRBD2 matching 8 bases. There are 15 residues in the CDR3. CDR1 SGDLS and CDR2 YYNGEE come from the germline V gene. J lost 6 bases, V lost 4 bases, and 9 bases had no gene match. The CDR3 sequence: CASSLDPGLVNEQFF. DNA of the CDR3: TGTGCCAGCAGCCTCGACCCGGGACTAGTCAATGAGCAGTTCTTC.

This chain uses TRBV4-2 with TRBJ1-4; 8 nucleotides line up with TRBD1. With V trimmed by 0 bases and J by 1 base, 4 bases remained unmatched. CDR1 is LGHNA and CDR2 is YNFKEQ in the germline V gene. The CDR3 spans 17 residues. The CDR3 reads CASSQDPDRGTNEKLFF. CDR3 nucleotide sequence: TGTGCCAGCAGCCAAGATCCCGACAGGGGAACTAATGAAAAACTGTTTTTT.

The rearrangement joins TRBV6-5 to TRBJ2-1; D ambiguous. Trimming shortened V by 5 bases and J by 8 bases, and 13 bases separated the two germline ends. CDR1 is MNHEY, CDR2 SVGAGI, per germline. The CDR3 is 13 amino acids. CDR3: CASSPRGADEQFF. The CDR3 DNA reads TGTGCCAGCAGTCCCCGAGGAGCCGATGAGCAGTTCTTC.

The chain employs TRBV6-1 and TRBJ2-5; either TRBD1 or TRBD2 may fit D (5 bases each). V gave up 2 bases and J gave up 10 bases, with 14 bases separating them. The CDR3 sequence is 13 residues long. Looked up from germline, CDR1 is MNHNS and CDR2 is SASEGT. The CDR3 reads CASSELEGRGQYF. CDR3 in DNA: TGTGCCAGCAGTGAATTAGAGGGAAGGGGCCAGTACTTC.

This clone has just one count. The J gene is TRBJ2-7, the V gene TRBV7-9; 10 nucleotides line up with TRBD2. The trim removed 5 bases at V and 1 base at J, leaving 5 bases unmatched. The CDR3 has 15 residues. Per the germline V gene, CDR1 is SEHNR and CDR2 is FQNEAQ (reference sequence). Here the CDR3 DNA reads TGTGCCAGCAGCCCTAGCGGGGGCCCTTCCTACGAGCAGTACTTC. Amino acids: CASSPSGGPSYEQYF.

This chain uses TRBV6-1 with TRBJ2-7, with D maybe TRBD1 (5 bases). Germline CDR1 and CDR2: MNHNS and SASEGT. Trimming took 1 base from V and 0 from J, leaving 13 bases between them. The CDR3 length is 16 residues. CDR3 bases: TGTGCCAGCAGTGAAGAAGCAGGCAGGGCCTCCTACGAGCAGTACTTC. Amino acids: CASSEEAGRASYEQYF.

The chain joins TRBV5-4 to TRBJ2-2, with a weak D call TRBD2 (6 bases). The V end lost 3 bases, the J end lost 5 bases, and 14 bases lay between the germline ends. This CDR3 region has 15 residues. Looked up from germline, CDR1 is SGHNT and CDR2 is YYREEE (reference sequence). Here the CDR3 DNA reads TGTGCCAGCAGCTCGAGGACGGCGGGGACCGGGGAGCTGTTTTTT. Translation gives CASSSRTAGTGELFF.

This chain connects TRBV5-6 to TRBJ1-4; a possible D gene is TRBD1 (6 bases). This CDR3 spans 17 amino acids. Germline V gene data show CDR1 as SGHDT and CDR2 as YYEEEE. Trimming stripped 0 bases from V and 0 bases from J, with 12 bases between. DNA of the CDR3: TGTGCCAGCAGCTTGGGTGGAGGGGGAGCAACTAATGAAAAACTGTTTTTT. Protein sequence: CASSLGGGGATNEKLFF.

In this sample, this clone turned up once. The chain joins TRBV9 to TRBJ2-4; TRBD2 matches 13 bases. The CDR3 totals 18 residues. V gave up 4 bases and J gave up 3 bases; unmatched junction bases: 10. Germline CDR1 and CDR2: SGDLS and YYNGEE. CDR3 protein: CASSPDRTSGGRKNIQYF. The CDR3 bases are TGTGCCAGCAGCCCCGACCGGACTAGCGGGGGACGCAAAAACATTCAGTACTTC.

The chain employs TRBV28 and TRBJ2-6; 7 nucleotides align to TRBD1. With 2 bases clipped from V and 4 bases from J, the junction kept 5 bases outside the gene matches. Germline-derived CDR1 and CDR2 are MDHEN and SYDVKM. CDR3 length: 16 amino acids. In nucleotides, the CDR3 is TGTGCCAGCAGTTTACCAGGGGGATCCGGGGCCAACGTCCTGACTTTC. Amino acids: CASSLPGGSGANVLTF.

This clone was seen a handful of times. The chain joins TRBV12-3 or TRBV12-4 to TRBJ1-5; D perhaps matches TRBD1 (6 bases). The CDR3 loop spans 13 amino acids. The V end lost 5 bases, the J end lost 6 bases, and 11 bases lay between the germline ends. As DNA, the CDR3 is TGTGCCAGCAGTCAGGGGACGGGTCAGCCCCAGCATTTT. This translates into CASSQGTGQPQHF.